The T cell receptor (beta chain) described here comes from a study of Ad26.COV2.S vaccination and SARS-CoV-2 variants. Overall study context: The donor was enrolled in the Ad26.COV2.S arm of the COV1001 trial.

Treatment noted: around 19 received Ad26.COV2.S at low or high dose, single or two shots; about five received placebo; per-sample allocation not given. Sample collection was performed on day 63 after the first vaccine or placebo injection. Libraries were prepared by immunoSEQ multiplex PCR; TCRdb keeps only in-frame clonotypes and omits some of them. The sample carries 450,000 to 550,000 clones, roughly nine tenths recorded once. The V gene lost 4 bases and the J gene lost 1 base, with 20 bases spanning the gap. CDR1 SGHAT and CDR2 FQNNGV come from the germline V gene. The CDR3 runs 18 residues. Sample: peripheral blood, taken in a trial of Ad26.COV2.S vaccine versus placebo. This chain connects TRBV11-2 to TRBJ2-1; TRBD2 is a possible D gene (5 bases). This receptor was obtained from a person aged 18-65 years who received the Ad26.COV2.S COVID-19 vaccine or a placebo. CDR3 sequence (DNA): TGTGCCAGCAGCTCCCTCGGGCGGGCTGCCAGTTCCTACAATGAGCAGTTCTTC. It specifies CASSSLGRAASSYNEQFF. Drawing the rest from reference TRBV11-2 and TRBJ2-1, the complete variable domain is EAGVAQSPRYKIIEKRQSVAFWCNPISGHATLYWYQQILGQGPKLLIQFQNNGVVDDSQLPKDRFSAERLKGVDSTLKIQPAKLEDSAVYLCASSSLGRAASSYNEQFFGPGTRLTVL.